One sample yielded the 27 T cell receptor beta chains listed below, sequenced in a study of T cells in Graves' hyperthyroidism and ophthalmopathy. It was RNA transcripts that yielded the amplified TCR beta CDR3 regions. The HTBI primer set was used in a first-round RT-PCR of the TCR CDR3. Using its own MiXCR run on the multiplex PCR reads, TCRdb lists one record per CDR3 protein. Among hundreds of thousands of distinct CDR3 sequences listed, about 20% were seen once. The specimen was blood. All receptors come from a woman between 18 and 29 years old with Graves' hyperthyroidism.

This clonotype has a handful of counts. The CDR3 region is CASSTETGSETQYF. CDR3 nucleotides: TGTGCCAGCAGTACAGAGACAGGGTCGGAGACCCAGTACTTC. The rearrangement links TRBV12-3 or TRBV12-4 to TRBJ2-5; 7 bases map to TRBD1. The CDR3 has 14 residues. The ends lost 5 bases at V and 5 bases at J; junction bases unmatched: 8.

The chain is built from TRBV5-1 and TRBJ2-4; D uncertain. Germline V CDR1 and CDR2: SGHRS, YFSETQ. Trimming took off 0 bases at V and 0 bases at J, with 7 bases between the two ends. The CDR3 contains 15 residues. Here the CDR3 reads CASSLGHLAKNIQYF. In nucleotides, the CDR3 is TGCGCCAGCAGCTTGGGGCACCTAGCCAAAAACATTCAGTACTTC.

This clonotype was detected ten times or more. The J gene is TRBJ1-1, the V gene TRBV6-5; no definite D call. CDR1 and CDR2 (germline): MNHEY, SVGAGI. CDR3 length: 13 residues. Trimming removed 2 bases from V and 3 bases from J, with 7 bases in between. DNA of the CDR3: TGTGCCAGCAGTTACGGGCGGTACACTGAAGCTTTCTTT. Its protein product is CASSYGRYTEAFF.

This clonotype was detected a few times. This rearrangement joins TRBV29-1 to TRBJ2-2; either TRBD1 or TRBD2 may supply D (6 bases each). V was trimmed by 7 bases and J by 4 bases, leaving 16 bases between them. Germline V CDR1 and CDR2: SQVTM, ANQGSEA. The CDR3 consists of 14 residues. This CDR3 is CSAIGGGSTGELFF. As DNA, the CDR3 is TGCAGCGCAATCGGAGGGGGGTCCACCGGGGAGCTGTTTTTT.

This clonotype came up a few times. The rearrangement joins TRBV5-4 to TRBJ1-1, with TRBD1 identical over 9 bases. There are 16 residues in the CDR3. V dropped 5 bases and J dropped 5; count of bases not matched to a gene: 13. Germline CDR1 SGHNT, CDR2 YYREEE (reference sequence). As DNA, the CDR3 is TGTGCCAGCAGTCCAGGACAGGGGTGGCAAAAAACTGAAGCTTTCTTT. Translated: CASSPGQGWQKTEAFF.

This clonotype has ten or more counts. The rearrangement uses TRBV27 and TRBJ2-6; D gene unclear. Germline V gene lookup returns CDR1 MNHEY and CDR2 SMNVEV (reference sequence). Between the trimmed V and J ends, which lost 6 bases and 5 bases, there was a span of 11 bases. The CDR3 has 14 amino acids. CDR3 DNA: TGTGCCAGCAGACCTGGGTCCCGGGCCAACGTCCTGACTTTC. This encodes CASRPGSRANVLTF.

This clonotype was seen more than once but under ten times. This chain joins TRBV20-1 and TRBJ2-2; D uncertain. CDR1 is DFQATT, CDR2 SNEGSKA, per germline (reference sequence). The CDR3 is 15 amino acids. V lost 3 bases and J 3 bases, leaving 14 bases between the germline ends. Written as DNA, the CDR3 is TGCAGTGCTAGCCCCGGAAGGGTGGACACCGGGGAGCTGTTTTTT. This gives the protein CSASPGRVDTGELFF.

This clonotype was recorded at least ten times. The chain joins TRBV15 to TRBJ1-2, with a possible D match to TRBD1 (6 bases). Trimming pared 3 bases from V and 3 bases from J, leaving 17 bases between. The CDR3 sequence is 16 residues long. Germline V gives CDR1 LNHNV, CDR2 YYDKDF (reference sequence). As DNA, the CDR3 is TGTGCCACCAGCAGGGCTTACAGGGACGATGACTATGGCTACACCTTC. Translating gives CATSRAYRDDDYGYTF.

This clonotype was seen a handful of times. The J gene is TRBJ1-6, the V gene TRBV6-5; D is undetermined. V lost 2 bases and J 6 bases, leaving 14 bases between the germline ends. Germline CDR1 reads MNHEY; CDR2 reads SVGAGI. This CDR3 has 16 amino acids. The CDR3, as DNA: TGTGCCAGCAGTTACCCAACGGGAGCATCTAATTCACCCCTCCACTTT. It translates to CASSYPTGASNSPLHF.

Many counts were recorded for this clonotype. The rearrangement uses TRBV6-1 and TRBJ2-7, with D perhaps given as TRBD1 or TRBD2 (6 bases each). The CDR3 extends over 17 amino acids. Germline V gene sequence: CDR1 MNHNS, CDR2 SASEGT. Trimming removed 8 bases at V and 0 bases at J, with 23 bases between. The CDR3 DNA sequence: TGTGCCAGCTCTTGGGGGGCCATATCCCAGAGCTCCTACGAGCAGTACTTC. The encoded protein is CASSWGAISQSSYEQYF.

In this sample, this clonotype turned up many times. This chain uses TRBV5-8 with TRBJ1-1; no clear D gene. From germline, CDR1 is SGHTS and CDR2 YDEGEE. V was clipped by 3 bases and J by 2 bases, with 11 bases between them. This CDR3 spans 14 amino acids. CDR3 in amino acids: CASSSVSGNTEAFF. CDR3 nucleotide sequence: TGTGCCAGCAGCTCAGTGTCGGGCAACACTGAAGCTTTCTTT.

This clonotype was counted at least ten times. The CDR3 DNA is TGTGCCAGCAGCAAGACCCCTGGGGATGGCTACACCTTC. Amino acids: CASSKTPGDGYTF. This sequence joins TRBV9 and TRBJ1-2, with D unclear. This CDR3 is built from 13 residues. Per the germline V gene, CDR1 is SGDLS and CDR2 is YYNGEE. The V end was cut by 4 bases, the J end by 6 bases, with 13 bases between.

This clonotype was observed a handful of times. This sequence joins TRBV18 and TRBJ2-7; tentatively, D is TRBD1 (6 bases). The CDR3 consists of 14 residues. Trimming took off 3 bases at V and 5 bases at J, with 14 bases between the two ends. Germline V lookup: CDR1 KGHSH, CDR2 LQKENI. Here the CDR3 DNA reads TGTGCCAGCTCACCTTATTTACAGGGAGACGAGCAGTACTTC. Encoded protein: CASSPYLQGDEQYF.

A word on this clonotype: One end of the junction fails to match germline, which may point to a read error. The V and J genes are TRBV27 and TRBJ2-5; D remains unclear. This CDR3 is built from 15 residues. The germline CDR1 and CDR2 sequences are MNHEY and SMNVEV (reference sequence). The DNA for the CDR3 is TGTGCCAGCAGCTTGTACTTTCATTTCCAAGATACCCAGTACTTC. Its translation is CASSLYFHFQDTQYF.

This clonotype was seen at least ten times. V and J are TRBV2 and TRBJ1-2; TRBD1 is a possible D gene (5 bases). The V gene's germline CDR1 is SNHLY and CDR2 FYNNEI. The V end was cut by 1 base, the J end by 6 bases, with 9 bases between. CDR3 length: 13 amino acids. The CDR3 spells CASSEGSGDGYTF. The CDR3 DNA is TGTGCCAGCAGTGAAGGGTCGGGGGATGGCTACACCTTC.

The chain is built from TRBV6-1 and TRBJ1-5; D call uncertain. There are 8 residues in the CDR3. V lost 4 bases and J 14 bases, leaving 3 bases between the germline ends. CDR1 and CDR2 (germline): MNHNS, SASEGT. CDR3 bases: TGTGCCAGCAGTGGGGAGCATTTT. As protein: CASSGEHF.

V usage is TRBV18 and J usage is TRBJ1-1; weak D call: TRBD1 (6 bases). The CDR3 sequence is 15 residues long. The V end lost 2 bases, the J end lost 4 bases, and 14 bases lay between the germline ends. Germline-derived CDR1 and CDR2 are KGHSH and LQKENI. The CDR3 DNA is TGTGCCAGCTCACCAGGGGGGGCGCGGATCACTGAAGCTTTCTTT. It translates to CASSPGGARITEAFF.

The CDR3 sequence is CASSYRVGAEAFF. As DNA, the CDR3 is TGTGCCAGCAGTTACAGGGTAGGGGCTGAAGCTTTCTTT. This rearrangement joins TRBV27 to TRBJ1-1; tentative D call: TRBD1 (6 bases). Between the trimmed V and J ends, which lost 4 bases and 6 bases, there was a span of 12 bases. Germline V gene lookup returns CDR1 MNHEY and CDR2 SMNVEV (reference sequence). The CDR3 runs to 13 residues.

In this sample, this clonotype turned up many times. V usage is TRBV6-1 and J usage is TRBJ1-1; D is undetermined. Trimming pared 8 bases from V and 0 bases from J, leaving 10 bases between. This CDR3 is built from 13 residues. Per the germline V gene, CDR1 is MNHNS and CDR2 is SASEGT. In nucleotides, the CDR3 is TGTGCCAGCGGAGGCAGGATGAACACTGAAGCTTTCTTT. It specifies CASGGRMNTEAFF.

This clonotype was seen many times. A junction boundary mismatches the germline segment, possibly from a read error. The V and J genes are TRBV2 and TRBJ1-2, with D hard to call. CDR3 length equals 11 residues. The germline V gene encodes CDR1 SNHLY and CDR2 FYNNEI. The CDR3 DNA reads TGTGCCAGCAGCCCGGGAAAGCTCCCCTCCTTC. It translates to CASSPGKLPSF. Full variable domain (missing parts from reference TRBV2 and TRBJ1-2): EPEVTQTPSHQVTQMGQEVILRCVPISNHLYFYWYRQILGQKVEFLVSFYNNEISEKSEIFDDQFSVERPDGSNFTLKIRSTKLEDSAMYFCASSPGKLPSFGSGTRLTVV.

At least ten counts were recorded for this clonotype. The chain recombines TRBV3-1 with TRBJ1-5; D might be TRBD1 (6 bases). Between the trimmed V and J ends, which lost 6 bases and 4 bases, there was a span of 13 bases. This CDR3 region has 14 residues. Germline V CDR1 and CDR2: LGHDT, YNNKEL (reference sequence). The CDR3 region is CASSTQGVNQPQHF. CDR3 in DNA: TGTGCCAGCAGTACACAGGGCGTGAATCAGCCCCAGCATTTT.

This clonotype has ten or more counts. The V call is TRBV24-1, the J call TRBJ1-2, with TRBD1 as a possible D gene (5 bases). The CDR3 is made up of 14 amino acids. The V gene's germline CDR1 is KGHDR and CDR2 SFDVKD. V was shortened by 0 bases and J by 3 bases, with 7 bases between the two germline ends. CDR3 DNA sequence: TGTGCCACCAGTGATTTGGGCAGGGACTATGGCTACACCTTC. Amino acids: CATSDLGRDYGYTF.

The V call is TRBV12-3 or TRBV12-4, the J call TRBJ2-5; TRBD1 aligns across 7 bases. J was trimmed by 2 bases and V by 7 bases; bases with no gene match: 7. The CDR3 is made up of 14 amino acids. The CDR3 is CASNDGTEQETQYF. In DNA, the CDR3 is TGTGCCAGCAATGATGGGACAGAACAAGAGACCCAGTACTTC.

The V call is TRBV11-2, the J call TRBJ2-7; 9 bases are shared with TRBD2. Per germline, CDR1 SGHAT and CDR2 FQNNGV. Trimming at V came to 6 bases and at J to 10 bases, leaving 13 bases not matched to a gene. The CDR3 runs to 14 residues. CDR3 nucleotides: TGTGCCAGCAGTGCCATTAGCGGGAGTGGCGAACAGTACTTC. Protein product: CASSAISGSGEQYF.

Remarks on this clonotype: This may arise from a read error, as a much more abundant clone is one base away. Lacking the conserved final phenylalanine or tryptophan, this CDR3 likely reflects a read error. This chain's CDR3 is CASSPTGQGFSGANVLTV. In DNA form, the CDR3 reads TGTGCCAGCTCACCAACGGGACAGGGATTCTCTGGGGCCAACGTCCTGACTGTC. The genes are TRBV18 and TRBJ2-6; 9 bases are shared with TRBD1. The CDR3 runs 18 residues. J was trimmed by 0 bases and V by 2 bases; bases with no gene match: 5. Germline CDR1 reads KGHSH; CDR2 reads LQKENI.

This clonotype was picked up many times. V is TRBV6-1 and J is TRBJ1-2; D possibly corresponds to TRBD1 (6 bases). Germline V gives CDR1 MNHNS, CDR2 SASEGT. The V gene lost 6 bases and the J gene lost 5 bases, with 13 bases spanning the gap. The CDR3 loop spans 13 amino acids. As DNA, the CDR3 is TGTGCCAGCAGCGAGACAGGAGGTTATGGCTACACCTTC. Its protein is CASSETGGYGYTF.

This clonotype was counted ten times or more. The chain joins TRBV28 to TRBJ2-7, with 8 bases matching TRBD1. Germline V lookup: CDR1 MDHEN, CDR2 SYDVKM. The CDR3 has 12 amino acids. Trimming removed 6 bases from V and 6 bases from J; junction bases left unmatched: 4. CDR3 in amino acids: CASSQGQGEQYF. CDR3 sequence (DNA): TGTGCCAGCAGCCAAGGACAGGGCGAGCAGTACTTC.